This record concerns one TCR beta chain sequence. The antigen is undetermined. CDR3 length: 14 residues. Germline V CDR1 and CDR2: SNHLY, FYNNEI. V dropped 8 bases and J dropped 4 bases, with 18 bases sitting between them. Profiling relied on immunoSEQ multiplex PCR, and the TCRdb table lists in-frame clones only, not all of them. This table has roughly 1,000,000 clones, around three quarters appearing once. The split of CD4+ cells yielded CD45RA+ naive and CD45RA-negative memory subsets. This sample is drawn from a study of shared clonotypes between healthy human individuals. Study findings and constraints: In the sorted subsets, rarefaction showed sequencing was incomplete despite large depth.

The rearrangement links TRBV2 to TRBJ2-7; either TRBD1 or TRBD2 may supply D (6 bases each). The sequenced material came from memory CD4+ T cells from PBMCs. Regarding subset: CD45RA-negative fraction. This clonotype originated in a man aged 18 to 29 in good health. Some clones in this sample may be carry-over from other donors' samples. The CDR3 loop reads CASRGPSTRYEQYF. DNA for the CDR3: TGTGCCAGCCGGGGGCCAAGCACCAGATACGAGCAGTACTTC.